This T cell receptor beta chain was sequenced for a study of graft-versus-host responses after intestinal transplantation. About the research overall: Those transplanted obtained multivisceral, liver-intestinal, or isolated intestinal grafts.

Findings of the study overall: Association was observed between peak circulating GvH clone levels and early post-transplant HvG declines. Subjects displaying graft-donor T cell macrochimerism possessed elevated graft-versus-host to host-versus-graft clonal ratios inside allografts.

The V end lost 5 bases, the J end lost 2 bases, and 9 bases lay between the germline ends. The CDR3 consists of 13 residues. From germline, CDR1 is SGHTA and CDR2 FQGNSA. Concerning this clone: Its antigen is unidentified.

The method was immunoSEQ multiplex PCR; TCRdb's version includes in-frame clones alone and lacks a portion of them. Here the sample spans about 97,000 clones, 91% being singletons. This sequence originates from a human donor who was the organ donor for an intestinal transplant. V and J are TRBV7-2 and TRBJ1-2; D gene ambiguous. The sample here was unstimulated CD4+ T cells sorted from spleen or lymph node cells, taken before transplant. The CDR3 region has the DNA TGTGCCAGCAGCCCCTCGACAAACTATGGCTACACCTTC. Protein product: CASSPSTNYGYTF.